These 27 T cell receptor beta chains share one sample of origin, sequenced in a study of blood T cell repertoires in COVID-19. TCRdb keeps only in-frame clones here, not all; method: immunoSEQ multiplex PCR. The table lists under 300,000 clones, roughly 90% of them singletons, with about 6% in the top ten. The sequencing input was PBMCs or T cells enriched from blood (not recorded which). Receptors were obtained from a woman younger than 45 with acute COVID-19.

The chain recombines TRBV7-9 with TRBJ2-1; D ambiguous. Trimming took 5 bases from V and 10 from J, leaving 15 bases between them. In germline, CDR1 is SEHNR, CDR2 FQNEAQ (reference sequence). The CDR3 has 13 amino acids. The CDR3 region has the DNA TGTGCCAGCAGCCCGCAAGGAGCCGGCGAGCAGTTCTTC. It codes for CASSPQGAGEQFF. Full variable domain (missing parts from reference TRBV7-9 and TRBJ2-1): DTGVSQNPRHKITKRGQNVTFRCDPISEHNRLYWYRQTLGQGPEFLTYFQNEAQLEKSRLLSDRFSAERPKGSFSTLEIQRTEQGDSAMYLCASSPQGAGEQFFGPGTRLTVL.

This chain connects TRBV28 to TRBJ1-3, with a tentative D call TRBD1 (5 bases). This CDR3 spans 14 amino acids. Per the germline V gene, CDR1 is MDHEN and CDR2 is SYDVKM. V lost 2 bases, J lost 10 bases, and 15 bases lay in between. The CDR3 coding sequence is TGTGCCAGCAGTTTAGGCCCCATGCGGGGGACCATATATTTT. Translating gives CASSLGPMRGTIYF.

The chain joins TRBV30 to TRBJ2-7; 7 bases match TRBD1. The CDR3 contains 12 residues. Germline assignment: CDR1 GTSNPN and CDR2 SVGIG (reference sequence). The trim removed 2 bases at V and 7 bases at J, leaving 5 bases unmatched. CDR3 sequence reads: CAWSQTGQEQYF. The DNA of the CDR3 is TGTGCCTGGAGTCAAACGGGACAGGAGCAGTACTTC.

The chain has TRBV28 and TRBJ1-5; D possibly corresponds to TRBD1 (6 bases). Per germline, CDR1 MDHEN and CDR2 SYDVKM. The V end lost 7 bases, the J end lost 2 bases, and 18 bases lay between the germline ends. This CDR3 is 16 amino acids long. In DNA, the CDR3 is TGTGCCAGCACTCCCCCGCGGGGGCCTGGCAATCAGCCCCAGCATTTT. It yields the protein CASTPPRGPGNQPQHF.

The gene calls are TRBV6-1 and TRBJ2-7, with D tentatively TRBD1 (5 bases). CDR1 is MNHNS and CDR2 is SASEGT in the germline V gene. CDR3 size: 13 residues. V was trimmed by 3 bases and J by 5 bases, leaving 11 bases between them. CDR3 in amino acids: CASSDWGFNEQYF. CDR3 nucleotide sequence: TGTGCCAGCAGTGATTGGGGCTTCAACGAGCAGTACTTC.

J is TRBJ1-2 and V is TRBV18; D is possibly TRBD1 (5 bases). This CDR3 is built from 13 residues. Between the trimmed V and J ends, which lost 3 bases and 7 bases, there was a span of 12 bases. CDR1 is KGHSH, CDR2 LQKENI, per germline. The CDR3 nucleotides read TGTGCCAGCTCACCTCAGGGAGGGCCTGGCTACACCTTC. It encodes CASSPQGGPGYTF.

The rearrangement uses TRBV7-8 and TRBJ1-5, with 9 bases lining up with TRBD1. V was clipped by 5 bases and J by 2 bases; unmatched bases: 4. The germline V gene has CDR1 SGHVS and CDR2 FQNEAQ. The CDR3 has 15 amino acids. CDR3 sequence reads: CASSRDRVGNQPQHF. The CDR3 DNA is TGTGCCAGCAGCCGGGACAGGGTTGGCAATCAGCCCCAGCATTTT. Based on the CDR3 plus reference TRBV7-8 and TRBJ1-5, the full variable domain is GAGVSQSPRYKVAKRGQDVALRCDPISGHVSLFWYQQALGQGPEFLTYFQNEAQLDKSGLPSDRFFAERPEGSVSTLKIQRTQQEDSAVYLCASSRDRVGNQPQHFGDGTRLSIL.

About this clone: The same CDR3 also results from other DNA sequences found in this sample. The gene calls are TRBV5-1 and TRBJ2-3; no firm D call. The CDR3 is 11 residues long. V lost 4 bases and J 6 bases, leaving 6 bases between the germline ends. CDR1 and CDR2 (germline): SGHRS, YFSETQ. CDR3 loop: CASSAQDTQYF. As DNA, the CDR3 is TGCGCCAGCAGCGCCCAGGATACGCAGTATTTT.

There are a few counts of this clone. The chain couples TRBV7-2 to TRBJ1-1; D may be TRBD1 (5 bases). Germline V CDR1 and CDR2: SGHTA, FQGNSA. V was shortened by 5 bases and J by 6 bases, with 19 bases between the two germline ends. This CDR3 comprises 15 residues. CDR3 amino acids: CASSGRQSVVAEAFF. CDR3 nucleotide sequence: TGTGCCAGCAGCGGACGACAGTCAGTCGTTGCTGAAGCTTTCTTT.

Written as DNA, the CDR3 is TGCAGCGTTGCAGGGGGCGAGGGCACTGAAGCTTTCTTT. Its translation is CSVAGGEGTEAFF. This sequence joins TRBV29-1 and TRBJ1-1; TRBD1 aligns across 8 bases. The CDR3 spans 13 residues. Looked up from germline, CDR1 is SQVTM and CDR2 is ANQGSEA. Trimming at V came to 4 bases and at J to 4 bases, leaving 5 bases not matched to a gene.

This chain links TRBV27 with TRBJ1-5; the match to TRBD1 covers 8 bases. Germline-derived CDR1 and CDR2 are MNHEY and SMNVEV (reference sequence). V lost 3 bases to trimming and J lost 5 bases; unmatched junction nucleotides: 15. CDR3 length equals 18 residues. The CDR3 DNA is TGTGCCAGCAGTTTCGCCGGGACAGGAGGATGGGGCTATCAGCCCCAGCATTTT. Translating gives CASSFAGTGGWGYQPQHF.

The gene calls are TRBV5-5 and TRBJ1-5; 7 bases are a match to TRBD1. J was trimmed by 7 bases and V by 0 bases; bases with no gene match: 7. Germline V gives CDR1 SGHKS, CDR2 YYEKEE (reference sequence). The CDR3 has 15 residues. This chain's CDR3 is CASSLGMQGVQPQHF. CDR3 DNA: TGTGCCAGCAGCTTGGGTATGCAGGGGGTACAGCCCCAGCATTTT.

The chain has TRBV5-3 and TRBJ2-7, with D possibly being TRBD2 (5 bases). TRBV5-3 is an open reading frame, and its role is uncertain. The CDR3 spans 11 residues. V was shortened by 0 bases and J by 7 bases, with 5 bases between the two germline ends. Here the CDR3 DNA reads TGTGCCAGAAGCTTGGAGCGGGAGCAGTACTTC. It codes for CARSLEREQYF.

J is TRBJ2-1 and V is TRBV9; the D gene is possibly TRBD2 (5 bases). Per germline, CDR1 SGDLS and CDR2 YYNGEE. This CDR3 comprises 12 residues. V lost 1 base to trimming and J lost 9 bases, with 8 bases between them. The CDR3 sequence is CASSVIGSEQFF. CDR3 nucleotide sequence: TGTGCCAGCAGCGTAATAGGGAGTGAGCAGTTCTTC.

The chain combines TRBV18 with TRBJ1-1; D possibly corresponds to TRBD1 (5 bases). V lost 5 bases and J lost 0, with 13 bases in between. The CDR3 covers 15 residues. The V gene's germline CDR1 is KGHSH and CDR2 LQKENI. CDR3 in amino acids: CASSGAGRVNTEAFF. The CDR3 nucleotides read TGTGCCAGCTCAGGCGCGGGACGGGTGAACACTGAAGCTTTCTTT.

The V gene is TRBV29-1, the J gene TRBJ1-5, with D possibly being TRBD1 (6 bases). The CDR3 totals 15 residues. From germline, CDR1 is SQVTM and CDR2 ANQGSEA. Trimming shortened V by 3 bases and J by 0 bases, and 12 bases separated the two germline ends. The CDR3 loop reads CSVEEDRNSNQPQHF. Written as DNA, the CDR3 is TGCAGCGTTGAGGAAGACAGGAATAGCAATCAGCCCCAGCATTTT. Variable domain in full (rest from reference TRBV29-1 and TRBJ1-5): SAVISQKPSRDICQRGTSLTIQCQVDSQVTMMFWYRQQPGQSLTLIATANQGSEATYESGFVIDKFPISRPNLTFSTLTVSNMSPEDSSIYLCSVEEDRNSNQPQHFGDGTRLSIL.

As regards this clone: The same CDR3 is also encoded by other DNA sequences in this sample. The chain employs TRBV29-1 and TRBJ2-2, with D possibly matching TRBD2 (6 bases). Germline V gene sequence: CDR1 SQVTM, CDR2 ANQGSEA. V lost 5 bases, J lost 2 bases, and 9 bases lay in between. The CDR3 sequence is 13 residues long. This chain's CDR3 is CSVRGTNTGELFF. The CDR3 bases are TGCAGCGTTCGGGGGACCAACACCGGGGAGCTGTTTTTT.

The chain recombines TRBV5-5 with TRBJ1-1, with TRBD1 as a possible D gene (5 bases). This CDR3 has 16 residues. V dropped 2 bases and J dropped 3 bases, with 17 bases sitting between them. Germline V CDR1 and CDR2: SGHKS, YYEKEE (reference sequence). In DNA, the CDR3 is TGTGCCAGCAGCTTAAGTTGGTTACAGGTTGACACTGAAGCTTTCTTT. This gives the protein CASSLSWLQVDTEAFF.

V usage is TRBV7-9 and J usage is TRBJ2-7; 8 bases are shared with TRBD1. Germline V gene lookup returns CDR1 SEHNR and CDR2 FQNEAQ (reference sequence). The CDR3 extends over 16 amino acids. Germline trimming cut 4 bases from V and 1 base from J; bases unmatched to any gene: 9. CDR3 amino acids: CASSSTIGQGSYEQYF. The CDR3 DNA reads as TGTGCCAGCAGCTCCACGATCGGACAGGGTTCCTACGAGCAGTACTTC.

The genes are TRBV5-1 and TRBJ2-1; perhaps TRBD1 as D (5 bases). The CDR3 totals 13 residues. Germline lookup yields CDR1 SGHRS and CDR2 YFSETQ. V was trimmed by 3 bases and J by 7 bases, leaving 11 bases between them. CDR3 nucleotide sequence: TGCGCCAGCAGCTCTCAGGACAAGAATGAGCAGTTCTTC. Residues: CASSSQDKNEQFF. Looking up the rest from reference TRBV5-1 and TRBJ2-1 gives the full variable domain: KAGVTQTPRYLIKTRGQQVTLSCSPISGHRSVSWYQQTPGQGLQFLFEYFSETQRNKGNFPGRFSGRQFSNSRSEMNVSTLELGDSALYLCASSSQDKNEQFFGPGTRLTVL.

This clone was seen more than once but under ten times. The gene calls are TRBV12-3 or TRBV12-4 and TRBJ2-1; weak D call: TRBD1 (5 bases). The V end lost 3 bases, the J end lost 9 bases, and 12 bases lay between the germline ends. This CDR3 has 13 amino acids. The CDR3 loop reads CASSFSGRVEQFF. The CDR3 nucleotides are TGTGCCAGCAGTTTCTCAGGCAGGGTTGAGCAGTTCTTC.

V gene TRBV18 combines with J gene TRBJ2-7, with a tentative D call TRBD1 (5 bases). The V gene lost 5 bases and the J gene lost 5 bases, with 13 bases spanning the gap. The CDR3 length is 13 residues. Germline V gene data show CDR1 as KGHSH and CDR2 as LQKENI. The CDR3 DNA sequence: TGTGCCAGCTCATCGCGACAGCCCCACGAGCAGTACTTC. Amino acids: CASSSRQPHEQYF.

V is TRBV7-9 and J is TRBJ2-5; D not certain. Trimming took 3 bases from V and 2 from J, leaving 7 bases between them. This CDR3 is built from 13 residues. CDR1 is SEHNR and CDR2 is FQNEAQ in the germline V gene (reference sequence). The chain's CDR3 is CASSFQDQETQYF. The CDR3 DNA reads TGTGCCAGCAGCTTCCAGGATCAAGAGACCCAGTACTTC.

This CDR3 is CASSESHEEANYGYTF. The CDR3 nucleotides are TGTGCCAGCAGTGAATCTCATGAGGAGGCTAACTATGGCTACACCTTC. The gene calls are TRBV25-1 and TRBJ1-2; no clear D gene. Germline loops: CDR1 MGHDK, CDR2 SYGVNS. V was cut by 1 base and J by 0 bases, with 12 bases left in between. This CDR3 spans 16 amino acids.

Written as DNA, the CDR3 is TGTGCCAGCAGTTTAGCCGGGACAGGTTACAATGAGCAGTTCTTC. Translation: CASSLAGTGYNEQFF. The chain recombines TRBV27 with TRBJ2-1; 8 bases are a match to TRBD1. With V trimmed by 2 bases and J by 4 bases, 4 bases remained unmatched. From germline, CDR1 is MNHEY and CDR2 SMNVEV (reference sequence). The CDR3 consists of 15 residues.

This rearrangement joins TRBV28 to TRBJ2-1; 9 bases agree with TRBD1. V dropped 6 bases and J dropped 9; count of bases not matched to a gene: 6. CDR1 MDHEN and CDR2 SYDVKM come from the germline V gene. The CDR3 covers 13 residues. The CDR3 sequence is CASSTGGISEQFF. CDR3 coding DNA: TGTGCCAGCAGCACAGGGGGCATAAGTGAGCAGTTCTTC.

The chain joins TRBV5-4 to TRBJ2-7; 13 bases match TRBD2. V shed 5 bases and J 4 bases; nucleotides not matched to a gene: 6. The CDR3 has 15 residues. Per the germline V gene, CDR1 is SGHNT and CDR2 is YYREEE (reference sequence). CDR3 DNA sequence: TGTGCCAGCAGTCCACTAGCGGGGGGGCCATACGAGCAGTACTTC. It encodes CASSPLAGGPYEQYF.